This T cell receptor (beta chain) was profiled in a study of T-cell reconstitution after alpha-beta-depleted transplantation in children. The study, taken as a whole, reports: Where alpha-beta T cells came from about two months after transplant was reportedly several hundred expanded graft clones. A year had passed since transplant, and T-cell counts and diversity by then came mostly from newly produced T cells. The high TCRbeta diversity at day 60 in some patients came from surviving recipient T cells and thymic progenitors.

For TCRbeta, the library was prepared with unique molecular identifiers. TCRdb re-derived calls from the PCR reads in MiXCR, one entry per CDR3 protein. There are a few hundred thousand distinct CDR3 sequences in the sample; more than 20% occur only once, and about a third lies in the top ten. Of note for this clonotype: The antigen remains undetermined.

The sequence was collected from a boy in the first two years of life with Wiskott-Aldrich syndrome, due to receive a stem cell transplant. Here the sequenced sample was PBMCs, taken before TCRalphabeta/CD19-depleted stem cell transplant.

The CDR3 coding sequence is TGTGCCAGCAGCATACGGAGTCGCGGGGGCGGAAACACCATATATTTT. Encoded protein: CASSIRSRGGGNTIYF. This sequence joins TRBV21-1 and TRBJ1-3. TRBV21-1 is flagged as a pseudogene. The CDR3 extends over 16 amino acids.